The 31 T cell receptor beta chains below were found in one sample sequenced in a study of cytomegalovirus exposure and HLA in healthy donors. The PCR used 60 Vbeta and 13 Jbeta primers. Assay: immunoSEQ multiplex PCR; the TCRdb copy retains only in-frame clones and omits some. In the table there are 95,000 to 110,000 clones, almost 80% of which are singletons. The sample taken for sequencing was PBMCs. The receptors here all came from a man aged 55 to 70 in good health and CMV-seropositive.

This clone was seen just once. The rearrangement links TRBV7-9 to TRBJ2-3, with D possibly being TRBD1 (5 bases). V was shortened by 5 bases and J by 4 bases, with 13 bases between the two germline ends. From germline, CDR1 is SEHNR and CDR2 FQNEAQ (reference sequence). This CDR3 region has 14 residues. The CDR3, as DNA: TGTGCCAGCAGCCCAATAGGGGTTTCAGATACGCAGTATTTT. This encodes CASSPIGVSDTQYF.

The chain links TRBV5-1 to TRBJ1-2; D gene unclear. The germline V and J ends were trimmed by 3 bases and 4 bases, with 7 bases remaining between them. CDR1 is SGHRS, CDR2 YFSETQ, per germline. This CDR3 contains 12 residues. DNA of the CDR3: TGCGCCAGCAGCTCCTCCCTCTATGGCTACACCTTC. The encoded protein is CASSSSLYGYTF.

The genes are TRBV7-6 and TRBJ1-5; 8 bases are shared with TRBD1. CDR1 SGHVS and CDR2 FNYEAQ come from the germline V gene. J lost 4 bases, V lost 1 base, and 0 bases had no gene match. The CDR3 has 14 amino acids. The chain's CDR3 is CASSLGQGNQPQHF. CDR3 nucleotide sequence: TGTGCCAGCAGCTTAGGACAGGGGAATCAGCCCCAGCATTTT.

The gene calls are TRBV21-1 and TRBJ2-4; the table gives TRBD2 as D, unverified against the DNA. TRBV21-1 is annotated as a pseudogene. CDR3 length: 21 amino acids. The CDR3 spells CASSKWGGAPWAGPGKNIQYF. The CDR3 nucleotides are TGTGCCAGCAGCAAGTGGGGGGGGGCCCCATGGGCCGGGCCCGGGAAAAACATTCAGTACTTC.

The chain is built from TRBV7-6 and TRBJ1-3, with D possibly TRBD1 on 5 matching bases. With 5 bases removed from V and 0 bases from J, the gap between germline ends came to 17 bases. There are 17 residues in the CDR3. The germline V gene encodes CDR1 SGHVS and CDR2 FNYEAQ. The CDR3 loop reads CASSHRMRGSSGNTIYF. Written as DNA, the CDR3 is TGTGCCAGCAGCCACCGCATGCGGGGGTCCTCTGGAAACACCATATATTTT.

The rearrangement links TRBV4-3 to TRBJ1-2; 10 bases line up with TRBD1. Germline loops: CDR1 LGHNA, CDR2 YSLEER. J lost 4 bases, V lost 3 bases, and 8 bases had no gene match. The CDR3 sequence is 16 residues long. The DNA of the CDR3 is TGCGCCAGCAGCCACTCCGGGACAGGGGAGGGCTATGGCTACACCTTC. Translation gives CASSHSGTGEGYGYTF.

This sequence joins TRBV21-1 and TRBJ1-5; the table's D call of TRBD1 was not tested on the DNA. TRBV21-1 is deemed a pseudogene. The CDR3 sequence is 17 residues long. The CDR3, as DNA: TGTGCCAGCAGCTCAGGGGGGGACAGGGGAAGGGATCAGCCCCAGCATTTT. This encodes CASSSGGDRGRDQPQHF.

The chain joins TRBV6-1 to TRBJ2-7; a possible D gene is TRBD2 (6 bases). Germline V gives CDR1 MNHNS, CDR2 SASEGT. Trimming took off 8 bases at V and 6 bases at J, with 17 bases between the two ends. The CDR3 has 13 amino acids. The CDR3 protein is CASANRLEGEQYF. The DNA for the CDR3 is TGTGCCAGCGCTAACCGGTTGGAGGGCGAGCAGTACTTC.

This rearrangement joins TRBV5-4 to TRBJ1-3, with D unclear. The V gene's germline CDR1 is SGHNT and CDR2 YYREEE (reference sequence). The germline V and J ends were trimmed by 1 base and 2 bases, with 4 bases remaining between them. The CDR3 is 13 residues long. This CDR3 reads CASSLSAGNTIYF. The CDR3 coding sequence is TGTGCCAGCAGCTTGTCTGCTGGAAACACCATATATTTT.

The rearrangement links TRBV5-4 to TRBJ2-4; a possible D gene is TRBD1 (6 bases). This CDR3 has 15 amino acids. Trimming stripped 4 bases from V and 4 bases from J, with 15 bases between. The V gene's germline CDR1 is SGHNT and CDR2 YYREEE (reference sequence). This CDR3 is CASSAAGQMKNIQYF. For the CDR3, the DNA is TGTGCCAGCAGCGCTGCTGGACAGATGAAAAACATTCAGTACTTC.

This rearrangement joins TRBV19 to TRBJ1-1; D remains unclear. Germline assignment: CDR1 LNHDA and CDR2 SQIVND (reference sequence). Trimming left V 0 bases short and J 1 base short, with 12 bases between. The CDR3 spans 16 residues. The CDR3 nucleotides are TGTGCCAGTAGTATAGATCTAGGGAGTGGGAACACTGAAGCTTTCTTT. Translated, it gives CASSIDLGSGNTEAFF.

This chain connects TRBV5-1 to TRBJ2-1; 11 bases line up with TRBD2. V lost 4 bases to trimming and J lost 6 bases; unmatched junction nucleotides: 6. In germline, CDR1 is SGHRS, CDR2 YFSETQ. This CDR3 region has 15 residues. The CDR3 is CASSTGTSGFNEQFF. CDR3 coding DNA: TGCGCCAGCAGCACCGGGACTAGCGGATTCAATGAGCAGTTCTTC.

The gene calls are TRBV19 and TRBJ2-7; tentative D call: TRBD2 (7 bases). The germline gives CDR1 LNHDA, CDR2 SQIVND (reference sequence). V lost 5 bases to trimming and J lost 3 bases, with 11 bases between them. This CDR3 contains 13 residues. The CDR3 loop is CASSSRGGYEQYF. The DNA of the CDR3 is TGTGCCAGTAGTTCGAGGGGGGGCTACGAGCAGTACTTC.

This clone was counted a few times. V usage is TRBV7-8 and J usage is TRBJ2-5, with 9 nucleotides matching TRBD1. V was clipped by 5 bases and J by 4 bases; unmatched bases: 5. This CDR3 contains 14 residues. Germline V gene data show CDR1 as SGHVS and CDR2 as FQNEAQ. CDR3 bases: TGTGCCAGCAGCATCACAGGGGGCGGAGAGACCCAGTACTTC. Translated: CASSITGGGETQYF. The full variable domain, in which reference TRBV7-8 and TRBJ2-5 provide the parts outside the CDR3, is GAGVSQSPRYKVAKRGQDVALRCDPISGHVSLFWYQQALGQGPEFLTYFQNEAQLDKSGLPSDRFFAERPEGSVSTLKIQRTQQEDSAVYLCASSITGGGETQYFGPGTRLLVL.

The chain combines TRBV2 with TRBJ1-5, with D tentatively TRBD1 (5 bases). The CDR3 is 13 residues long. V was shortened by 7 bases and J by 2 bases, with 9 bases between the two germline ends. Germline V gene lookup returns CDR1 SNHLY and CDR2 FYNNEI. The chain's CDR3 is CASNGGGNQPQHF. The CDR3 DNA is TGTGCCAGCAACGGGGGGGGCAATCAGCCCCAGCATTTT.

The V call is TRBV19, the J call TRBJ2-7; 9 bases agree with TRBD2. The CDR3 covers 15 residues. V dropped 3 bases and J dropped 2; count of bases not matched to a gene: 5. Germline CDR1 reads LNHDA; CDR2 reads SQIVND (reference sequence). The CDR3 loop reads CASSIASGATYEQYF. The CDR3 DNA sequence: TGTGCCAGTAGTATCGCTAGCGGGGCAACCTACGAGCAGTACTTC. The whole variable domain, filled in from reference TRBV19 and TRBJ2-7, reads DGGITQSPKYLFRKEGQNVTLSCEQNLNHDAMYWYRQDPGQGLRLIYYSQIVNDFQKGDIAEGYSVSREKKESFPLTVTSAQKNPTAFYLCASSIASGATYEQYFGPGTRLTVT.

The chain combines TRBV5-4 with TRBJ1-4, with a possible D match to TRBD1 (5 bases). Germline CDR1 reads SGHNT; CDR2 reads YYREEE (reference sequence). The V gene lost 4 bases and the J gene lost 4 bases, with 14 bases spanning the gap. This CDR3 has 15 residues. This CDR3 is CASSQETEFNEKLFF. CDR3 nucleotides: TGTGCCAGCAGCCAAGAGACAGAATTTAATGAAAAACTGTTTTTT. Full variable domain (remainder filled in from reference TRBV5-4 and TRBJ1-4): ETGVTQSPTHLIKTRGQQVTLRCSSQSGHNTVSWYQQALGQGPQFIFQYYREEENGRGNFPPRFSGLQFPNYSSELNVNALELDDSALYLCASSQETEFNEKLFFGSGTQLSVL.

This clone was found a few times. This CDR3 reads CASSDRPTNEQFF. DNA for the CDR3: TGTGCCAGCTCTGACAGGCCGACCAATGAGCAGTTCTTC. This sequence joins TRBV25-1 and TRBJ2-1; D possibly corresponds to TRBD1 (6 bases). From germline, CDR1 is MGHDK and CDR2 SYGVNS. The CDR3 consists of 13 residues. Trimming removed 8 bases from V and 6 bases from J, with 14 bases in between.

This clone was observed once. The chain couples TRBV6-1 to TRBJ2-1; D gene uncertain. Germline V gene sequence: CDR1 MNHNS, CDR2 SASEGT. Trimming removed 5 bases at V and 5 bases at J, with 16 bases between. The CDR3 extends over 15 amino acids. The CDR3: CASSLGAANDNEQFF. CDR3 DNA: TGTGCCAGCAGTTTAGGAGCAGCTAATGACAATGAGCAGTTCTTC.

V gene TRBV6-5 combines with J gene TRBJ1-4; a weak D match, TRBD1 (5 bases). Trimming pared 5 bases from V and 0 bases from J, leaving 10 bases between. The CDR3 has 15 residues. Per the germline V gene, CDR1 is MNHEY and CDR2 is SVGAGI. The CDR3 is CASSAPGSTNEKLFF. In DNA form, the CDR3 reads TGTGCCAGCAGTGCCCCAGGGTCAACTAATGAAAAACTGTTTTTT.

The gene calls are TRBV25-1 and TRBJ1-1, with TRBD1 as a possible D gene (5 bases). The germline V gene has CDR1 MGHDK and CDR2 SYGVNS. The CDR3 covers 14 residues. V was pared by 4 bases and J by 2 bases, with 11 bases between. CDR3 nucleotide sequence: TGTGCCAGCAGTGCGGGACTGCTAAACACTGAAGCTTTCTTT. This gives the protein CASSAGLLNTEAFF.

The sample holds a few counts of this clone. The chain is built from TRBV15 and TRBJ1-3, with D tentatively TRBD1 (6 bases). V was shortened by 6 bases and J by 4 bases, with 10 bases between the two germline ends. The CDR3 runs 13 residues. The V gene's germline CDR1 is LNHNV and CDR2 YYDKDF (reference sequence). As DNA, the CDR3 is TGTGCCACCAGGCTCCAGGGGGGAAACACCATATATTTT. This gives the protein CATRLQGGNTIYF.

There are a few counts of this clone. The rearrangement links TRBV11-1 to TRBJ2-1; 8 nucleotides agree with TRBD1. The length of the CDR3 is 14 residues. From germline, CDR1 is SGHAT and CDR2 FQDESV (reference sequence). The junction had 11 bases not matched to a gene; V was cut back by 1 base and J by 15 bases. CDR3 amino acids: CASSLEGTGFGSFF. The CDR3 coding sequence is TGTGCCAGCAGCTTAGAAGGGACAGGTTTTGGTTCGTTCTTC. The entire variable domain, with the rest obtained from reference TRBV11-1 and TRBJ2-1, is as follows: EAEVAQSPRYKITEKSQAVAFWCDPISGHATLYWYRQILGQGPELLVQFQDESVVDDSQLPKDRFSAERLKGVDSTLKIQPAELGDSAMYLCASSLEGTGFGSFFGPGTRLTVL.

This chain links TRBV5-1 with TRBJ1-2; perhaps TRBD1 as D (6 bases). This CDR3 is 14 amino acids long. V gave up 4 bases and J gave up 4 bases, with 14 bases separating them. Germline V gene data show CDR1 as SGHRS and CDR2 as YFSETQ. The CDR3, as DNA: TGCGCCAGCAGCCCCCGGGACACCTTCTATGGCTACACCTTC. Translation gives CASSPRDTFYGYTF.

Worth noting for this clone: One end of the junction varies from germline; a read error may be responsible. The chain links TRBV5-1 to TRBJ1-1; the match to TRBD1 covers 7 bases. Germline CDR1 SGHRS, CDR2 YFSETQ. The CDR3 spans 15 residues. The chain's CDR3 is CASSSGQSLNAEAFF. For the CDR3, the DNA is TGCGCCAGCAGCTCGGGACAGTCGTTGAACGCTGAAGCTTTCTTT. The variable domain in full, with the rest retrieved from reference TRBV5-1 and TRBJ1-1, is KAGVTQTPRYLIKTRGQQVTLSCSPISGHRSVSWYQQTPGQGLQFLFEYFSETQRNKGNFPGRFSGRQFSNSRSEMNVSTLELGDSALYLCASSSGQSLNAEAFFGQGTRLTVV.

The chain is built from TRBV7-3 and TRBJ2-2, with unresolved D. CDR1 and CDR2 (germline): SGHTA, FQGTGA. Trimming removed 0 bases at V and 6 bases at J, with 11 bases between. This CDR3 is 15 amino acids long. The CDR3 loop is CASSLTLRGSGELFF. CDR3 nucleotides: TGTGCCAGCAGCTTAACTCTTCGAGGATCCGGGGAGCTGTTTTTT.

This clone was found a few times. This chain uses TRBV19 with TRBJ1-1; 8 positions agree with TRBD1. The CDR3 is 17 residues long. Germline CDR1 LNHDA, CDR2 SQIVND (reference sequence). With 7 bases clipped from V and 0 bases from J, the junction kept 13 bases outside the gene matches. The CDR3 sequence is CASNLPGQAFVNTEAFF. The CDR3 DNA sequence: TGTGCCAGTAATCTTCCGGGACAGGCATTCGTGAACACTGAAGCTTTCTTT.

The chain couples TRBV4-3 to TRBJ1-4; the D is unclear. Trimming pared 2 bases from V and 7 bases from J, leaving 14 bases between. The CDR3 extends over 15 amino acids. Germline V gives CDR1 LGHNA, CDR2 YSLEER. The CDR3, as DNA: TGCGCCAGCAGCCAAATTGGCGGCGGAGGTGAAAAACTGTTTTTT. Translated, it gives CASSQIGGGGEKLFF.

The chain is built from TRBV4-1 and TRBJ1-2; no clear D. The CDR3 consists of 17 residues. Trimming took off 0 bases at V and 0 bases at J, with 14 bases between the two ends. CDR1 MGHRA and CDR2 YSYEKL come from the germline V gene. Written as DNA, the CDR3 is TGCGCCAGCAGCCAAGATAGGAGCCCCCCCGCTAACTATGGCTACACCTTC. This gives the protein CASSQDRSPPANYGYTF.

The chain employs TRBV14 and TRBJ2-2, with D possibly matching TRBD2 (6 bases). The V gene's germline CDR1 is SGHDN and CDR2 FVKESK. This CDR3 spans 13 amino acids. Trimming took off 5 bases at V and 7 bases at J, with 11 bases between the two ends. For the CDR3, the DNA is TGTGCCAGCAGCGTCCCGGGGGACGGGGAGCTGTTTTTT. Its translation is CASSVPGDGELFF.

The rearrangement links TRBV5-1 to TRBJ2-5, with 11 bases fitting TRBD1. With V trimmed by 4 bases and J by 5 bases, 7 bases remained unmatched. The CDR3 has 15 residues. Germline assignment: CDR1 SGHRS and CDR2 YFSETQ. The CDR3 loop reads CASSDGTGGWETQYF. The DNA of the CDR3 is TGCGCCAGCAGCGATGGGACAGGGGGTTGGGAGACCCAGTACTTC.